The 3 T cell receptor beta chains below all came from one sample that was sequenced in a study of T cells in tumors after PD-1 blockade. The method was immunoSEQ multiplex PCR; TCRdb's version includes in-frame clones alone and lacks a portion of them. The sample has roughly 50,000 clones, 81% seen once; the top ten hold just over 4%. The sequencing used PBMCs, collected before anti-PD-1 treatment. The receptors stem from a human donor with basal cell carcinoma.

This clone was seen a few times. Relative to the germline gene, one junction end is altered; a read error may explain this. The CDR3 region is CASSRSGGSNNEQFF. In DNA, the CDR3 is TGTGCTAGCAGCCGCTCAGGGGGCAGCAACAATGAGCAGTTCTTC. The genes are TRBV7-7 and TRBJ2-1, with 8 nucleotides matching TRBD1. CDR1 is SSHAT and CDR2 is FNYEAQ in the germline V gene (reference sequence). The CDR3 contains 15 residues.

The rearrangement links TRBV6-5 to TRBJ2-5; 7 bases map to TRBD2. CDR3 size: 13 residues. V shed 0 bases, J shed 5 bases, and the junction held 0 bases outside the gene matches. Germline loops: CDR1 MNHEY, CDR2 SVGAGI. In nucleotides, the CDR3 is TGTGCCAGCAGTTACTCACTAGCGGAGACCCAGTACTTC. This encodes CASSYSLAETQYF.

The gene calls are TRBV6-1 and TRBJ1-4; the D gene is possibly TRBD1 (5 bases). CDR1 is MNHNS and CDR2 is SASEGT in the germline V gene. This CDR3 is built from 14 residues. V dropped 3 bases and J dropped 8 bases, with 13 bases sitting between them. The CDR3 is CASSEGGDEEKLFF. CDR3 nucleotides: TGTGCCAGCAGTGAGGGGGGGGACGAGGAAAAACTGTTTTTT.